What follows describes a single TCR beta chain. This sample is drawn from a study of immune cell composition in non-small cell lung cancer. CDR1 is SGDLS, CDR2 YYNGEE, per germline. This CDR3 comprises 15 residues. With 0 bases removed from V and 1 base from J, the gap between germline ends came to 8 bases. Measured with immunoSEQ multiplex PCR; TCRdb has only the in-frame clones, and not every one. The table shows around 3,100 clones, with more than 75% occurring only once. This chain joins TRBV9 and TRBJ2-1; D remains unclear. This clonotype was obtained from a human donor with non-small cell lung cancer. The sequenced sample consisted of lung tumor tissue. CDR3 sequence (DNA): TGTGCCAGCAGCGTAGTGGCAGATTCCTACAATGAGCAGTTCTTC. It yields the protein CASSVVADSYNEQFF.